This record looks at one T cell receptor (beta chain) sequence and its context. It has no known antigen specificity. Base qualities are not recorded, but no much larger clone differs from it by a single base. The CDR3 regions of human TCRbeta chains were analyzed by immunosequencing. In the paper's pipeline: TCRs in the repertoires were matched against a reference library of SARS-CoV-2-specific TCRs that had been generated with the MIRA antigen-specificity platform. Breadth was defined as the fraction of unique TCRs that were SARS-CoV-2-associated, and depth was defined as the fraction of total T cells that were SARS-CoV-2-associated. Using the MIRA data, each spike-specific TCR was assigned both to the spike region to which the TCR was reactive and to a CD4 or CD8 class. Log10-transformed breadth and depth values were compared by one-way ANOVA with Sidak's multiple comparisons tests. TCRdb took over this immuneACCESS table, retaining in-frame rearrangements with V and J assigned. Such tables are incomplete; in checked studies, under half of the missing clones stem from an unresolved V gene, and the remainder is unexplained. D and trimming were read from the DNA, whereas the V and J calls and clone size are those reported in that table. This sample lists 150,000 to 250,000 clones; 90% to 95% were detected once. The ten largest clonotypes hold roughly 0.99% of the sample.

The time point label corresponds to: about 28 days (+/-7) after the second vaccine dose. AZD1222 recipients whose second dose came at about 4 weeks and those whose second dose came at about 12 weeks were combined into one group, since spike-specific TCR depth and breadth did not differ between the two schedules. The vaccinee samples were drawn from two UK trials, COV001 and COV002, one of which was a single-blind randomized controlled phase 2/3 trial testing AZD1222 (ChAdOx1 nCoV-19) in healthy adults. For TCRbeta chain sequencing, PBMC samples were collected from trial participants at day 0 and at day 28 after the second dose. The data were taken from a study of T cell responses to AZD1222 COVID-19 vaccine (dated by TCRdb to about 2021). Describing the broader study: A total of 233 trial participants underwent TCR sequencing, of whom about 210 had received two doses of AZD1222 and roughly 26 had received two doses of the MenACWY control vaccine. Trial participants were enrolled into age subgroups of 18-55, 56-69 and 70-plus years, which contained about 150, 28 and 57 TCR-sequenced participants, respectively.

The investigation overall reported the following: Participants were mostly white British and included more females than males, and it was suggested by the authors that clonal diversity may have been underestimated. After two AZD1222 doses, spike-specific TCR breadth and depth were significantly higher than at day 0 and than in MenACWY recipients. Vaccine-associated CD4 TCRs spanned the whole spike protein, with dominant responses in regions 160-218 and 743-854. Conclusions about previously exposed vaccinees were limited because only a handful of AZD1222 recipients were SARS-CoV-2 seropositive at baseline. Because no day 14 peak-response samples were available, repertoires were characterized only after the peak T cell response. Nearly half of unique spike-specific TCRs reportedly recognized epitopes outside regions mutated in the B.1.351 and B.1.1.7 variants. The 56-69-year group was small, and its depth increase did not reach significance, likely because of low power.

The source material was peripheral blood, sampled 28 days after the second AZD1222 dose. This TCR was recovered from an adult who received the AZD1222 COVID-19 vaccine.

The DNA sequence is as follows: TGTGCCAGCAGTGAAGCGCTGGCAACTACCCTCTATGGCTACACCTTC. This sequence encodes CASSEALATTLYGYTF. The V gene is TRBV6-1 and the J gene is TRBJ1-2; confidence is insufficient to name the D gene. The germline V gene gives CDR1 as MNHNS and CDR2 as SASEGT. Trimming at the junction amounts to 0 bases on V and 4 bases on J, and the germline ends lie 15 bases apart. The CDR3 measures 16 amino acids from cysteine to phenylalanine. Only the CDR3 DNA stays, 48 bases, in frame from base 1.